This entry lists 18 T cell receptor delta chains sequenced from one sample in a study of Vδ1+ human thymocytes. Their specific antigens are unknown. Sequences come from RNA converted to cDNA by reverse transcription. The CDR3 regions were amplified by multiplex PCR from V-gene primers to a constant-region primer. TCRdb repeated clone calling on the multiplex PCR reads with CATT. This sample yields about 75,000 delta-chain clones, of which 30% to 40% are seen a single time; roughly 0.25% belongs to the top ten. Overall study findings and caveats: Highly polyclonal TRG and TRD repertoires with Gaussian CDR3 length distributions appeared in thymus.

The sequencing sample was made of Vdelta1+ gamma-delta thymocytes from the thymus. The subset is: FACS-sorted CD3+ TCRalphabeta- TCRVdelta1+ TCRVdelta2- thymocytes. The receptors shown here come from a boy less than two years old who had congenital heart surgery.

The rearrangement uses TRDV1 and TRDJ2; 11 bases fit TRDD3. Trimming cost V 3 bases and J 4 bases; bases outside gene matches: 31. Looked up from germline, CDR1 is TSWWSYY and CDR2 is QGS. This CDR3 is built from 25 residues. CDR3 in amino acids: CALGDPDFPGGTLLLGDSGTAQLFF. CDR3 coding DNA: TGTGCTCTTGGGGATCCCGATTTTCCTGGAGGGACCCTTTTACTGGGGGATAGTGGGACAGCACAACTCTTCTTT.

This clone was observed a few times. V usage is TRDV1 and J usage is TRDJ1, with D tentatively TRDD2 (7 bases). In germline, CDR1 is TSWWSYY, CDR2 QGS. The CDR3 totals 20 residues. Trimming took 4 bases from V and 2 from J, leaving 29 bases between them. CDR3 sequence: CALGANVPSSPGDKTDKLIF. The CDR3 bases are TGTGCTCTTGGGGCTAACGTGCCTTCCTCCCCTGGGGACAAGACCGATAAACTCATCTTT.

This clone was seen a few times. The chain joins TRDV1 to TRDJ1; possible D gene TRDD2, 6 bases. Trimming took off 5 bases at V and 2 bases at J, with 24 bases between the two ends. The CDR3 has 18 residues. CDR1 and CDR2 (germline): TSWWSYY, QGS. CDR3 bases: TGTGCTCTTGGGCCACCCCCTCCTACCCTTCGTGGGACCGATAAACTCATCTTT. As protein: CALGPPPPTLRGTDKLIF.

V is TRDV1 and J is TRDJ1; 7 positions agree with TRDD3. This CDR3 comprises 12 residues. Germline trimming cut 5 bases from V and 8 bases from J; bases unmatched to any gene: 5. CDR1 and CDR2 from the germline V gene are TSWWSYY and QGS. The CDR3 DNA follows: TGTGCTCTTGGGAACACCTGGGGGAAACTCATCTTT. This codes for CALGNTWGKLIF.

The V and J genes are TRDV1 and TRDJ1; 8 nucleotides match TRDD3. The CDR3 spans 19 residues. With 1 base clipped from V and 2 bases from J, the junction kept 15 bases outside the gene matches. Germline values: CDR1 TSWWSYY, CDR2 QGS. DNA of the CDR3: TGTGCTCTTGGGGAACCCGAATTCCTGTCTGGGGGAGTAACCGATAAACTCATCTTT. It is translated as CALGEPEFLSGGVTDKLIF.

V and J are TRDV1 and TRDJ1; 12 bases fit TRDD3. The CDR3 totals 22 residues. Germline V gene sequence: CDR1 TSWWSYY, CDR2 QGS. The J segment lost 9 bases and the V segment lost 1 base, leaving 27 bases of the junction unmatched. Here the CDR3 reads CALGERRAFLGLGDTSRCELIF. CDR3 sequence (DNA): TGTGCTCTTGGGGAACGGAGAGCCTTCCTAGGACTGGGGGATACCTCCCGATGCGAACTCATCTTT.

This clone has just one count. The chain recombines TRDV1 with TRDJ1, with 8 positions matching TRDD3. The CDR3 sequence is 23 residues long. The J segment lost 0 bases and the V segment lost 5 bases, leaving 29 bases of the junction unmatched. CDR1 and CDR2 (germline): TSWWSYY, QGS. This CDR3 reads CALGRPLRPAVMGDSDYTDKLIF. The CDR3 DNA sequence: TGTGCTCTTGGGCGTCCACTACGCCCAGCCGTAATGGGGGATTCCGACTACACCGATAAACTCATCTTT.

The chain carries TRDV1 and TRDJ1; 9 bases match TRDD3. The V segment lost 2 bases and the J segment 0 bases; nucleotides outside the gene matches: 13. This CDR3 has 19 amino acids. The germline V gene encodes CDR1 TSWWSYY and CDR2 QGS. This CDR3 is CALGEVPRTGGRYTDKLIF. Here the CDR3 DNA reads TGTGCTCTTGGGGAAGTTCCCCGTACTGGGGGACGATACACCGATAAACTCATCTTT.

By sample share, this clone is medium-sized. The genes are TRDV2 and TRDJ1, with D perhaps TRDD3 (6 bases). Germline values: CDR1 GEAIGNYY, CDR2 EKD. CDR3 length: 17 residues. V was pared by 6 bases and J by 0 bases, with 22 bases between. CDR3 sequence: CACYNVGASFYTDKLIF. The CDR3 DNA follows: TGTGCCTGTTACAACGTGGGGGCCTCCTTCTACACCGATAAACTCATCTTT.

This chain joins TRDV1 and TRDJ1; tentatively, D is TRDD3 (7 bases). The V gene lost 4 bases and the J gene lost 2 bases, with 32 bases spanning the gap. Germline loops: CDR1 TSWWSYY, CDR2 QGS. The CDR3 has 21 amino acids. The CDR3 is CALGGRSFLDWGPRGTDKLIF. The CDR3 bases are TGTGCTCTTGGGGGAAGATCATTCCTAGACTGGGGCCCGAGGGGGACCGATAAACTCATCTTT.

This clone was observed a few times. J is TRDJ1 and V is TRDV1, with D tentatively TRDD2 (7 bases). V was cut by 2 bases and J by 0 bases, with 25 bases left in between. Per germline, CDR1 TSWWSYY and CDR2 QGS. This CDR3 is built from 20 residues. CDR3 in DNA: TGTGCTCTTGGGGAAACTCCTTCCTGGTTGGGGATTCAGTACACCGATAAACTCATCTTT. Protein: CALGETPSWLGIQYTDKLIF.

The genes are TRDV1 and TRDJ1; weak D call: TRDD3 (10 bases). The CDR3 is 23 residues long. In germline, CDR1 is TSWWSYY, CDR2 QGS. Trimming removed 4 bases from V and 0 bases from J, with 36 bases in between. CDR3 in amino acids: CALGVLPTQILLGDNEYTDKLIF. The CDR3, as DNA: TGTGCTCTTGGGGTCCTTCCTACACAAATTTTGCTGGGGGATAATGAGTACACCGATAAACTCATCTTT.

This clone was picked up a small number of times. The V and J genes are TRDV1 and TRDJ1; unclear D gene. The germline CDR1 and CDR2 sequences are TSWWSYY and QGS. The V end lost 2 bases, the J end lost 7 bases, and 17 bases lay between the germline ends. The CDR3 runs to 15 residues. The CDR3 loop reads CALGEIDYLAGKLIF. The CDR3 nucleotides read TGTGCTCTTGGGGAAATAGACTATCTAGCGGGTAAACTCATCTTT.

This clone was detected only a few times. This chain uses TRDV1 with TRDJ1; TRDD3 agrees at 10 bases. Trimming cost V 3 bases and J 0 bases; bases outside gene matches: 10. The germline V gene has CDR1 TSWWSYY and CDR2 QGS. The CDR3 consists of 18 residues. CDR3 residues: CALGDWGIKGRYTDKLIF. In DNA, the CDR3 is TGTGCTCTTGGGGACTGGGGGATAAAGGGACGCTACACCGATAAACTCATCTTT.

This clone was recorded a few times. The V gene is TRDV1, the J gene TRDJ1; 7 nucleotides match TRDD3. Germline values: CDR1 TSWWSYY, CDR2 QGS. The CDR3 has 18 residues. V was pared by 5 bases and J by 3 bases, with 18 bases of the junction left unmatched. CDR3 nucleotide sequence: TGTGCTCTTGGGAAAAATCAGGTGGGGGACCGGAGGGCCGATAAACTCATCTTT. It yields the protein CALGKNQVGDRRADKLIF.

The V and J genes are TRDV1 and TRDJ1, with a tentative D call TRDD2 (5 bases). Deletions cut 5 bases from V and 1 base from J, with 38 bases between. The CDR3 length is 23 residues. Germline CDR1 TSWWSYY, CDR2 QGS. For the CDR3, the DNA is TGTGCTCTTGGGTCTCCTATGGGTGCCCCCAGGGAACCAGCCCCGGGGTGCACCGATAAACTCATCTTT. Protein: CALGSPMGAPREPAPGCTDKLIF.

Of note for this clone: A much bigger clone sits one base away, suggesting this may be a read error. This rearrangement joins TRDV2 to TRDJ1; weak D call: TRDD3 (5 bases). This CDR3 spans 13 amino acids. Germline V CDR1 and CDR2: GEAIGNYY, EKD. The CDR3 DNA reads TGTGCCTGTGCCACCGCCTGGGCCGATAAACTCATCTTT. As protein: CACATAWADKLIF.

For this clone: At one boundary the junction diverges from the germline segment, which might be a read error. This chain uses TRDV1 with TRDJ1; the match to TRDD3 covers 12 bases. Germline assignment: CDR1 TSWWSYY and CDR2 QGS. This CDR3 contains 20 residues. Written as DNA, the CDR3 is TGTGCTCTTGGGGAACTGCCTTCCTGGTACTGGGGGATACACACCGATAGACTCATCTTT. It yields the protein CALGELPSWYWGIHTDRLIF.